The text below deals with one TCR beta chain. Germline V gene sequence: CDR1 LGHDT, CDR2 YNNKEL (reference sequence). The CDR3 totals 13 residues. V gave up 5 bases and J gave up 5 bases, with 10 bases separating them. A quantity of about 0.5 to 1 ug RNA underwent reverse transcription using random hexamers. A single record per CDR3 protein comes from TCRdb applying MiXCR to the immunoSEQ multiplex PCR reads. The sample lists roughly 200,000 distinct CDR3 sequences, 85% to 95% occurring once. The entry originates in a study of CD8 T cells in Susac syndrome. This TCR was recovered from a human donor with multiple sclerosis. Sequences were obtained from CD4+ T cells from PBMCs. The chain is built from TRBV3-1 and TRBJ1-5, with D possibly TRBD1 on 5 matching bases. In DNA, the CDR3 is TGTGCCAGCAGCTACGGGACCCATCAGCCCCAGCATTTT. Translation: CASSYGTHQPQHF.